This entry concerns a single T cell receptor (beta chain). Produced via immunoSEQ multiplex PCR; TCRdb's table is partial and in-frame only. There are millions of clones in the sample; just under 95% occur only once, and about 1.1% lies in the top ten. The naive CD8 population came from CD45RO-negative cells selected for CCR7, without terminally differentiated effector memory CD45RA+ cells. The data stem from a study of shared clonotypes between healthy human individuals. In the study overall: A donor's plate count was three for CD4 naive and three for CD4 memory; CD8 naive had two and CD8 memory one.

This CDR3 is 14 amino acids long. The rearrangement joins TRBV1 to TRBJ1-2. TRBV1 is assigned pseudogene status. Sequencing was performed on naive CD8+ T cells sorted from blood. This TCR was recovered from a man younger than 30 in good health. The CDR3 nucleotides are TGCACCAGCAGCCAGCTACCGGGCTACTATGGCTACACCTTC. Its translation: CTSSQLPGYYGYTF.